The rows below give T cell receptor beta chains drawn from one sample of a study of persistence of HIV-infected CD4 T cells. Here immunoSEQ multiplex PCR was the method, and the copy in TCRdb shows in-frame clones only, minus some. The sample carries tens of thousands of clones, approximately 90% recorded once. No cognate antigen is known for these TCRs. The sample consisted of CD4+ T cells sorted from PBMCs after 18-hour stimulation, taken from a patient who received antiretroviral therapy. These receptors all stem from an adult woman with HIV who was CMV-seropositive. Both conserved end residues are part of each CDR3. Each record gives: clone size, CDR3 length, D gene, J gene, V gene, CDR3 DNA, CDR3 protein. D genes are given only for firm matches. Clone size is not always given. Where it is, it says once, few, many or a class for expanded clones.

NA,15,TRBD1,TRBJ2-1,TRBV5-1,TGCGCCAGCAGCTCCGGACAGGGGGGTGGAGATGAGCAGTTCTTC,CASSSGQGGGDEQFF
NA,13,NA,TRBJ1-4,TRBV28,TGTGCCAGCAGTTTAGGGGGGTACGAAAAACTGTTTTTT,CASSLGGYEKLFF
once,16,TRBD1,TRBJ1-4,TRBV18,TGTGCCAGCTCACCAGGGACAGGGATGAATGGTGAAAAACTGTTTTTT,CASSPGTGMNGEKLFF
once,13,NA,TRBJ1-6,TRBV6-5,TGTGCCAGCAGTAGGGACCATAATTCACCCCTCCACTTT,CASSRDHNSPLHF
NA,14,NA,TRBJ1-3,TRBV5-6,TGTGCCAGCAGCTACCGGGACTTAGGAAACACCATATATTTT,CASSYRDLGNTIYF
NA,15,TRBD2,TRBJ2-5,TRBV5-1,TGCGCCAGCAGCTTGAGACTAGCGGGGCAAGAGACCCAGTACTTC,CASSLRLAGQETQYF
NA,17,NA,TRBJ1-3,TRBV7-8,TGTGCCACCACACCTCGCAGCGTGGGGAGCTCTGGAAACACCATATATTTT,CATTPRSVGSSGNTIYF
NA,13,TRBD1,TRBJ1-1,TRBV10-1,TGCGCCAGCAGTGGACAGGGGCGCACTGAAGCTTTCTTT,CASSGQGRTEAFF
NA,12,NA,TRBJ1-1,TRBV11-3,TGTGCCAGCAGCCGCGAGGCAGGGCAGGCTTTCTTT,CASSREAGQAFF
few,14,TRBD1,TRBJ1-1,TRBV3-1/TRBV3-2,TGTGCCAGCAGCATTGGACAGGGGGCCTCTGAAGCTTTCTTT,CASSIGQGASEAFF
NA,13,NA,TRBJ2-5,TRBV12-3/TRBV12-4,TGTGCCAGCAGTTTAGGGAACCAAGAGACCCAGTACTTC,CASSLGNQETQYF
once,14,NA,TRBJ1-1,TRBV5-1,TGCGCCAGCAGCCTTAGGACCGACTTGACTGAAGCTTTCTTT,CASSLRTDLTEAFF
once,15,TRBD1,TRBJ2-3,TRBV5-1,TGCGCCAGCAGCTTGGGGGGACAGGGGATAGATACGCAGTATTTT,CASSLGGQGIDTQYF
NA,12,NA,TRBJ1-2,TRBV5-1,TGCGCCAGCAGCTTGGAAGCATATGGCTACACCTTC,CASSLEAYGYTF
once,15,NA,TRBJ1-6,TRBV19,TGTGCCAGTGGCATCTTGGACAGTTTTAGTAGGGCCCTCCACTTT,CASGILDSFSRALHF
NA,13,NA,TRBJ2-5,TRBV5-1,TGCGCCAGCAGTGCGGGGACTGGGGAGACCCAGTACTTC,CASSAGTGETQYF
NA,14,TRBD2,TRBJ2-1,TRBV5-1,TGCGCCAGCAGCTGTAGCGGGGGGCGAAATGAGCAGTTCTTC,CASSCSGGRNEQFF
NA,15,NA,TRBJ1-6,TRBV7-2,TGTGCCAGCAGCTTAGATGGCAGGGAAGGCTCACCCCTCCACTTT,CASSLDGREGSPLHF
few,17,NA,TRBJ1-5,TRBV5-8,TGTGCCAGCACCCCCACTGGGGGTGTTATAGAGGGTCAGCCCCAGCATTTT,CASTPTGGVIEGQPQHF
NA,13,NA,TRBJ1-2,TRBV30,TGTGCCTGGGGGCGGGGGCAGGGTGACGGCTACACCTTC,CAWGRGQGDGYTF
NA,10,NA,TRBJ1-1,TRBV30,TGTGCCTGGAGTAAGAGTGAAGCTTTCTTT,CAWSKSEAFF
NA,11,NA,TRBJ2-4,TRBV20-1,TGCAGTGCTAGGAAGGCGGACATTCAGTACTTC,CSARKADIQYF
NA,14,NA,TRBJ1-1,TRBV6-6,TGTGCCAGCAGTTACCGGGGCAGGGACGCTGAAGCTTTCTTT,CASSYRGRDAEAFF
NA,15,NA,TRBJ2-4,TRBV18,TGTGCCAGCTCACCACTGAGCGAACAGGGAAACATTCAGTACTTC,CASSPLSEQGNIQYF
NA,13,NA,TRBJ2-3,TRBV12-3/TRBV12-4,TGTGCCAGCGCGTTGGGGTTCAGGGATACGCAGTATTTT,CASALGFRDTQYF
NA,14,NA,TRBJ2-7,TRBV11-3,TGTGCCAGCAGCGTTCAAGAACCTCCCTACGAGCAGTACTTC,CASSVQEPPYEQYF
once,16,NA,TRBJ2-1,TRBV7-6,TGTGCCAGCAGCTTAGTCCAGTTGGACTCCTACAATGAGCAGTTCTTC,CASSLVQLDSYNEQFF
NA,14,NA,TRBJ2-7,TRBV6-5,TGTGCCAGCAGTTACACCATCCATTCCTACGAGCAGTACTTC,CASSYTIHSYEQYF
few,13,NA,TRBJ2-3,TRBV9,TGTGCCAGCAGCGCTGGGGTCACAGATACGCAGTATTTT,CASSAGVTDTQYF